The sequence of this TCR beta chain was determined in a study of shared clonotypes between healthy human individuals. Study-level findings and limits: Limited genetic and exposure-history diversity came from having few donors.

Assay execution took place at the deep level. Genomic DNA (from each subset) was split evenly across several immunoSEQ plates. Under the authors' procedure: With immunoSEQ giving junction-only sequences and no quality scores, filtering differed. TCRdb's table, derived via immunoSEQ multiplex PCR, lists solely in-frame clones and lacks some. V, J and clone size reflect that table, while D and trimming were determined from the DNA. The table lists approximately 460,000 clones, 60% to 80% of them singletons. The CDR3 loop spans 12 amino acids. With 8 bases removed from V and 0 bases from J, the gap between germline ends came to 7 bases. Germline CDR1 reads MDHEN; CDR2 reads SYDVKM. This clone was seen at least ten times. Its specificity is unknown.

This clonotype originated in a woman aged 40 to 55 in good health. Some clones in this sample may be carry-over from other donors' samples. The specimen sequenced was PBMCs. The rearrangement joins TRBV28 to TRBJ2-5, with a possible D match to TRBD1 (6 bases). CDR3 sequence: CASQGYQETQYF. CDR3 in DNA: TGTGCCAGCCAGGGGTACCAAGAGACCCAGTACTTC.